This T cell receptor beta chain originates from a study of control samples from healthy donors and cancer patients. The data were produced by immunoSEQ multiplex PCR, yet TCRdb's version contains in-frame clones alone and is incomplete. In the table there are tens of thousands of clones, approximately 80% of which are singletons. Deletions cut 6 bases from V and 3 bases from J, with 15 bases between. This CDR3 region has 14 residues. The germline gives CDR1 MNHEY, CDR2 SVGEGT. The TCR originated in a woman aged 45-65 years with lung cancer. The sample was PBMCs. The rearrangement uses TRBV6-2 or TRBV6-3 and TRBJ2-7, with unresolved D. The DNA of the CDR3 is TGTGCCAGCAGCCCCGGGCAGGTCCTCTACGAGCAGTACTTC. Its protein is CASSPGQVLYEQYF.